Shown below are 27 T cell receptor beta chains from a single sample sequenced in a study of cytomegalovirus exposure and HLA in healthy donors. Amplification used 60 Vbeta primers and 13 Jbeta primers. This table comes from immunoSEQ multiplex PCR, and its TCRdb copy is limited to in-frame clones, with some not included. The data contain 120,000 to 150,000 clones, just over 65% of them singletons. The specimen sequenced was PBMCs. The receptors derive from a woman aged 55-70 years in good health and CMV-seronegative.

This chain connects TRBV5-4 to TRBJ2-6; 9 positions match TRBD1. The CDR3 length is 16 residues. Germline assignment: CDR1 SGHNT and CDR2 YYREEE (reference sequence). V shed 0 bases and J 3 bases; nucleotides not matched to a gene: 1. The CDR3, as DNA: TGTGCCAGCAGCTTGGACAGGGGGCTTGGGGCCAACGTCCTGACTTTC. Protein: CASSLDRGLGANVLTF.

The rearrangement links TRBV9 to TRBJ2-3, with 9 positions matching TRBD2. This CDR3 is built from 16 residues. Germline values: CDR1 SGDLS, CDR2 YYNGEE. The ends lost 6 bases at V and 3 bases at J; junction bases unmatched: 11. As DNA, the CDR3 is TGTGCCAGCAACCGAGCGGGGGGCCCTTGGACAGATACGCAGTATTTT. Protein: CASNRAGGPWTDTQYF.

The rearrangement links TRBV5-1 to TRBJ1-2; no firm D call. The V and J ends lost 4 bases and 8 bases respectively, with 21 bases between them. Germline assignment: CDR1 SGHRS and CDR2 YFSETQ. This CDR3 is built from 15 residues. CDR3 protein: CASSENLLGSTGYTF. The CDR3 bases are TGCGCCAGCAGCGAGAACCTACTCGGGAGTACGGGCTACACCTTC. The full variable domain, rest sourced from reference TRBV5-1 and TRBJ1-2, is KAGVTQTPRYLIKTRGQQVTLSCSPISGHRSVSWYQQTPGQGLQFLFEYFSETQRNKGNFPGRFSGRQFSNSRSEMNVSTLELGDSALYLCASSENLLGSTGYTFGSGTRLTVV.

The chain carries TRBV7-9 and TRBJ1-4, with D perhaps matching TRBD1 (6 bases). Germline V gene data show CDR1 as SEHNR and CDR2 as FQNEAQ (reference sequence). The length of the CDR3 is 14 residues. V lost 5 bases to trimming and J lost 7 bases, with 14 bases between them. DNA of the CDR3: TGTGCCAGCAGCGAAACAGGGAGGGGTGAAAAACTGTTTTTT. Translation gives CASSETGRGEKLFF.

The CDR3 DNA reads TGTGCCAGCAGCTTGGTGGGCCTAGCGGGAGCAGGGGCCTACGAGCAGTACTTC. Residues: CASSLVGLAGAGAYEQYF. This chain uses TRBV5-4 with TRBJ2-7, with 10 bases fitting TRBD2. The ends lost 0 bases at V and 2 bases at J; junction bases unmatched: 11. CDR1 and CDR2 from the germline V gene are SGHNT and YYREEE (reference sequence). The CDR3 consists of 18 residues.

This clone was seen more than once but under ten times. V usage is TRBV29-1 and J usage is TRBJ2-7, with D unresolved. The germline V gene encodes CDR1 SQVTM and CDR2 ANQGSEA. V shed 3 bases and J shed 1 base, with 7 bases lying between them. The CDR3 totals 12 residues. The CDR3 is CSVDGGSYEQYF. DNA of the CDR3: TGCAGCGTTGACGGTGGTTCCTACGAGCAGTACTTC.

V usage is TRBV5-1 and J usage is TRBJ2-1, with a possible D match to TRBD2 (6 bases). The length of the CDR3 is 14 residues. Trimming shortened V by 4 bases and J by 0 bases, and 8 bases separated the two germline ends. Germline CDR1 reads SGHRS; CDR2 reads YFSETQ. CDR3 protein: CASSRDSSYNEQFF. CDR3 sequence (DNA): TGCGCCAGCAGCCGGGACTCCTCCTACAATGAGCAGTTCTTC. Full variable domain (rest looked up from reference TRBV5-1 and TRBJ2-1): KAGVTQTPRYLIKTRGQQVTLSCSPISGHRSVSWYQQTPGQGLQFLFEYFSETQRNKGNFPGRFSGRQFSNSRSEMNVSTLELGDSALYLCASSRDSSYNEQFFGPGTRLTVL.

The rearrangement uses TRBV15 and TRBJ2-1, with no clear D. The V and J ends lost 6 bases and 2 bases respectively, with 14 bases between them. Germline CDR1 reads LNHNV; CDR2 reads YYDKDF (reference sequence). The CDR3 runs to 15 residues. DNA of the CDR3: TGTGCCACCAGAAGATTTAGGAGTACCTACAATGAGCAGTTCTTC. Residues: CATRRFRSTYNEQFF.

A few counts support this clone. The chain employs TRBV6-6 and TRBJ2-7, with no clear D. V dropped 2 bases and J dropped 0 bases, with 8 bases sitting between them. This CDR3 region has 14 residues. Germline values: CDR1 MNHNY, CDR2 SVGAGI (reference sequence). This CDR3 reads CASSYTESSYEQYF. DNA for the CDR3: TGTGCCAGCAGTTACACTGAAAGCTCCTACGAGCAGTACTTC.

The rearrangement links TRBV7-8 to TRBJ1-2, with 8 positions matching TRBD1. CDR3 length equals 16 residues. Germline V gene sequence: CDR1 SGHVS, CDR2 FQNEAQ. After removal of 1 base from V and 3 bases from J, the junction contained 7 bases not matched to a gene. The CDR3 sequence: CASSLVGTGSDYGYTF. The DNA of the CDR3 is TGTGCCAGCAGCTTAGTAGGGACAGGATCCGACTATGGCTACACCTTC.

The chain couples TRBV11-2 to TRBJ1-3, with 7 bases fitting TRBD1. This CDR3 comprises 15 residues. After removal of 5 bases from V and 2 bases from J, the junction contained 6 bases not matched to a gene. In germline, CDR1 is SGHAT, CDR2 FQNNGV. The CDR3 nucleotides are TGTGCCAGCAGCCCACTACAGGGGACTGGAAACACCATATATTTT. This translates into CASSPLQGTGNTIYF. Full variable domain (outside the CDR3, taken from reference TRBV11-2 and TRBJ1-3): EAGVAQSPRYKIIEKRQSVAFWCNPISGHATLYWYQQILGQGPKLLIQFQNNGVVDDSQLPKDRFSAERLKGVDSTLKIQPAKLEDSAVYLCASSPLQGTGNTIYFGEGSWLTVV.

The genes are TRBV19 and TRBJ2-7, with 11 nucleotides matching TRBD1. Trimming removed 4 bases from V and 3 bases from J; junction bases left unmatched: 5. The germline gives CDR1 LNHDA, CDR2 SQIVND (reference sequence). CDR3 length: 15 residues. The CDR3 sequence: CASSTRTGGVYEQYF. CDR3 DNA sequence: TGTGCCAGTAGTACCAGGACAGGGGGCGTCTACGAGCAGTACTTC.

The V call is TRBV7-2, the J call TRBJ2-2; no firm D call. Trimming took off 3 bases at V and 6 bases at J, with 14 bases between the two ends. The germline CDR1 and CDR2 sequences are SGHTA and FQGNSA. CDR3 length equals 15 residues. The CDR3, as DNA: TGTGCCAGCAGCTTGATTGTGACTTCGTCCGGGGAGCTGTTTTTT. Amino acid sequence: CASSLIVTSSGELFF.

The V gene is TRBV5-1, the J gene TRBJ2-4; 7 positions agree with TRBD2. Germline V CDR1 and CDR2: SGHRS, YFSETQ. The J segment lost 7 bases and the V segment lost 4 bases, leaving 8 bases of the junction unmatched. This CDR3 is 14 amino acids long. The CDR3 here is CASSPGGEGNIQYF. The CDR3 region has the DNA TGCGCCAGCAGCCCGGGCGGGGAGGGGAACATTCAGTACTTC. Full variable domain (rest looked up from reference TRBV5-1 and TRBJ2-4): KAGVTQTPRYLIKTRGQQVTLSCSPISGHRSVSWYQQTPGQGLQFLFEYFSETQRNKGNFPGRFSGRQFSNSRSEMNVSTLELGDSALYLCASSPGGEGNIQYFGAGTRLSVL.

The chain joins TRBV19 to TRBJ1-1; a weak D match, TRBD1 (5 bases). The CDR3 is made up of 17 amino acids. Looked up from germline, CDR1 is LNHDA and CDR2 is SQIVND (reference sequence). V was trimmed by 3 bases and J by 1 base, leaving 18 bases between them. CDR3 loop: CASSMDEGVNANTEAFF. As DNA, the CDR3 is TGTGCCAGTAGTATGGACGAAGGGGTGAACGCGAACACTGAAGCTTTCTTT.

The V call is TRBV30, the J call TRBJ1-1; TRBD1 agrees at 7 bases. CDR1 is GTSNPN and CDR2 is SVGIG in the germline V gene (reference sequence). J gave up 2 bases and V 2 bases, and 5 bases lay outside the gene matches. This CDR3 is built from 14 residues. The CDR3 coding sequence is TGTGCCTGGAGTTATGCAGGGGGTAACACTGAAGCTTTCTTT. Its protein is CAWSYAGGNTEAFF.

The rearrangement uses TRBV6-6 and TRBJ1-2, with D tentatively TRBD1 (5 bases). CDR1 and CDR2 from the germline V gene are MNHNY and SVGAGI (reference sequence). Between the trimmed V and J ends, which lost 6 bases and 4 bases, there was a span of 12 bases. This CDR3 region has 13 residues. CDR3 amino acids: CASRPQETYGYTF. In nucleotides, the CDR3 is TGTGCCAGCAGACCACAGGAGACCTATGGCTACACCTTC.

The chain recombines TRBV7-2 with TRBJ2-5, with D possibly TRBD2 on 6 matching bases. Deletions cut 8 bases from V and 2 bases from J, with 15 bases between. CDR1 and CDR2 (germline): SGHTA, FQGNSA. The length of the CDR3 is 14 residues. The DNA of the CDR3 is TGTGCCAGCTCCTACGGGGGATTACAAGAGACCCAGTACTTC. This sequence encodes CASSYGGLQETQYF.

CDR3 protein: CSARDRTGATRTEAFF. The CDR3 DNA sequence: TGCAGCGCAAGGGATCGGACAGGCGCGACGCGGACTGAAGCTTTCTTT. The V call is TRBV29-1, the J call TRBJ1-1; TRBD1 matches at 7 bases. The CDR3 is 16 residues long. CDR1 is SQVTM, CDR2 ANQGSEA, per germline. After removal of 7 bases from V and 5 bases from J, the junction contained 19 bases not matched to a gene.

This chain links TRBV28 with TRBJ2-3; D gene ambiguous. This CDR3 comprises 14 residues. CDR1 and CDR2 (germline): MDHEN, SYDVKM. V gave up 2 bases and J gave up 2 bases, with 8 bases separating them. This CDR3 reads CASSLAETTDTQYF. In DNA form, the CDR3 reads TGTGCCAGCAGTTTAGCGGAGACCACAGATACGCAGTATTTT.

The chain couples TRBV5-4 to TRBJ2-5; TRBD2 aligns across 15 bases. Germline V CDR1 and CDR2: SGHNT, YYREEE (reference sequence). The ends lost 4 bases at V and 4 bases at J; junction bases unmatched: 5. This CDR3 is built from 16 residues. The CDR3 region is CASSQGLAGGSETQYF. The CDR3 bases are TGTGCCAGCAGCCAGGGACTAGCGGGGGGATCAGAGACCCAGTACTTC.

The rearrangement joins TRBV9 to TRBJ2-7, with 8 bases matching TRBD1. From germline, CDR1 is SGDLS and CDR2 YYNGEE. V was clipped by 3 bases and J by 5 bases; unmatched bases: 4. The length of the CDR3 is 13 residues. DNA of the CDR3: TGTGCCAGCAGCGACCGGACAGGGAACGAGCAGTACTTC. Its translation: CASSDRTGNEQYF. The whole variable domain, remainder taken from reference TRBV9 and TRBJ2-7, is DSGVTQTPKHLITATGQRVTLRCSPRSGDLSVYWYQQSLDQGLQFLIQYYNGEERAKGNILERFSAQQFPDLHSELNLSSLELGDSALYFCASSDRTGNEQYFGPGTRLTVT.

The J gene is TRBJ1-2, the V gene TRBV15, with 10 positions matching TRBD1. The ends lost 2 bases at V and 2 bases at J; junction bases unmatched: 5. The CDR3 totals 16 residues. Germline V gene lookup returns CDR1 LNHNV and CDR2 YYDKDF (reference sequence). Here the CDR3 reads CATSRTTTGGNYGYTF. In nucleotides, the CDR3 is TGTGCCACCAGCAGAACTACGACAGGGGGCAACTATGGCTACACCTTC.

V is TRBV2 and J is TRBJ2-1, with 7 nucleotides matching TRBD1. Germline lookup yields CDR1 SNHLY and CDR2 FYNNEI. The CDR3 spans 13 residues. The V gene end was trimmed by 3 bases and the J gene end by 10 bases; junction bases not matched to a gene: 6. DNA of the CDR3: TGTGCCAGCAGTGAGGAACAGGGGTTCGAGCAGTTCTTC. Protein product: CASSEEQGFEQFF.

This clone has only one observation. In nucleotides, the CDR3 is TGTGCCAGCAGCTTCCCGACTAGCGGGAGGGCCAGTTACGAGCAGTACTTC. Residues: CASSFPTSGRASYEQYF. This chain joins TRBV7-9 and TRBJ2-7; 14 nucleotides align to TRBD2. This CDR3 has 17 residues. V shed 3 bases and J 4 bases; nucleotides not matched to a gene: 8. The germline CDR1 and CDR2 sequences are SEHNR and FQNEAQ (reference sequence).

Note on this clone: One end of the junction varies from germline; a read error may be responsible. Here the CDR3 reads CSSSLARGQGSYEQYF. As DNA, the CDR3 is TGTTCCAGCAGCTTAGCGAGGGGACAGGGTAGTTACGAGCAGTACTTC. The chain recombines TRBV7-9 with TRBJ2-7, with 9 bases aligning to TRBD1. The CDR3 consists of 16 residues. Germline CDR1 is SEHNR and CDR2 is FQNEAQ (reference sequence).

The chain uses TRBV7-6 and TRBJ1-2, with a tentative D call TRBD1 (5 bases). CDR3 size: 16 residues. Germline assignment: CDR1 SGHVS and CDR2 FNYEAQ. The V end was cut by 5 bases, the J end by 9 bases, with 25 bases between. The CDR3 loop is CASSPRIGAPTSRYTF. In nucleotides, the CDR3 is TGTGCCAGCAGCCCCCGTATAGGGGCGCCGACTAGTCGCTACACCTTC.